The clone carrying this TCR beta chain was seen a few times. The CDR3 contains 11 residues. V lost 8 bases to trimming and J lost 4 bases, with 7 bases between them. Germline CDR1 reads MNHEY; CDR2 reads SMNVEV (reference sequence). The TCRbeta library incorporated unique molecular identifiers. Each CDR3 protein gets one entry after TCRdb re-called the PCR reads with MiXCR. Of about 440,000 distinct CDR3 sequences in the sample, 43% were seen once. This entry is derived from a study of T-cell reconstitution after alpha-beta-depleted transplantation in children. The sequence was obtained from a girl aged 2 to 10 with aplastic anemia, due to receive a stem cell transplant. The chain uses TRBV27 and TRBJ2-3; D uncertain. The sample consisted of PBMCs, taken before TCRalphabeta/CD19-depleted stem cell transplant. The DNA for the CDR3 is TGTGCCAGCGAAGGCCCAGATACGCAGTATTTT. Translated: CASEGPDTQYF.